Given below is one T cell receptor beta chain in context. This record belongs to a study of cytomegalovirus exposure and HLA in healthy donors. Trimming cost V 3 bases and J 2 bases; bases outside gene matches: 6. CDR3 length equals 15 residues. CDR1 and CDR2 (germline): SNHLY, FYNNEI. Researchers ran the PCR with 60 Vbeta and 13 Jbeta primers. Repertoires were generated with immunoSEQ multiplex PCR, while TCRdb's copy carries only in-frame clones and drops some. The table lists under 100,000 clones, roughly 63% of them singletons, with about 15% in the top ten. The chain joins TRBV2 to TRBJ2-7, with TRBD1 identical over 8 bases. The TCR comes from a woman in her thirties or forties in good health and CMV-seropositive. Input material: PBMCs. CDR3 sequence: CASSDTGGVPYEQYF. The CDR3, as DNA: TGTGCCAGCAGTGACACAGGGGGAGTCCCCTACGAGCAGTACTTC.